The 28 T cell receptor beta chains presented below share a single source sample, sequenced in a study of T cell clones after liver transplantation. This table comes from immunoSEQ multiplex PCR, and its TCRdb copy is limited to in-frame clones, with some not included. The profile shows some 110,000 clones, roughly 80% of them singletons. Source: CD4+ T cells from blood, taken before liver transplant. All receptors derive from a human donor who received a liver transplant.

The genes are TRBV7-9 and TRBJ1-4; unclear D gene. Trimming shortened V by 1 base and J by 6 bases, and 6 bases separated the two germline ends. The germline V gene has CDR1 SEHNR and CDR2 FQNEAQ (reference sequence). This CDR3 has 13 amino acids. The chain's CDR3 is CASSLEGYEKLFF. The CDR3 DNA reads TGTGCCAGCAGCTTAGAGGGCTATGAAAAACTGTTTTTT.

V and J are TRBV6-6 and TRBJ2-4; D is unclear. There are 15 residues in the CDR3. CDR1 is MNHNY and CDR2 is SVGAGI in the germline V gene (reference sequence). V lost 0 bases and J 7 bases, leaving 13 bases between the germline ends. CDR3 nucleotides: TGTGCCAGCAGTTACTCGGTTAACCGTGGGAACATTCAGTACTTC. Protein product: CASSYSVNRGNIQYF.

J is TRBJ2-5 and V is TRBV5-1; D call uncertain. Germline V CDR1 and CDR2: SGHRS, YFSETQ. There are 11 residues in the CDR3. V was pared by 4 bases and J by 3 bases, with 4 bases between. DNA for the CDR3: TGCGCCAGCAGCGTGGAAGAGACCCAGTACTTC. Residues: CASSVEETQYF.

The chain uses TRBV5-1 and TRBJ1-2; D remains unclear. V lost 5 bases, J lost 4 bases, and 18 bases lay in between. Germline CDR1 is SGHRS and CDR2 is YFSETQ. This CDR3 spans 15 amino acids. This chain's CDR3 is CASRGEGLDSYGYTF. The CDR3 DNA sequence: TGCGCCAGCAGAGGTGAAGGGCTTGACTCCTATGGCTACACCTTC.

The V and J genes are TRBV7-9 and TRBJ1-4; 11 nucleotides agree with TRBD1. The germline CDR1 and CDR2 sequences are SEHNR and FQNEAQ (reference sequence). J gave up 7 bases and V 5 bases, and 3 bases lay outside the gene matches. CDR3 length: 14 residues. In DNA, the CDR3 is TGTGCCAGCAGCACCGGGACAGGGGGTGAAAAACTGTTTTTT. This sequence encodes CASSTGTGGEKLFF.

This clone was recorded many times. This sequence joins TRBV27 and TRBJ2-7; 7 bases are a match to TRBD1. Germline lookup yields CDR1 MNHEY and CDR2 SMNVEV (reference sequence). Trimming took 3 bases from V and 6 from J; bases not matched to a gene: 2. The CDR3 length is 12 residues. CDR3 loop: CASSFPGGEQYF. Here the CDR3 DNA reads TGTGCCAGCAGTTTCCCAGGGGGCGAGCAGTACTTC.

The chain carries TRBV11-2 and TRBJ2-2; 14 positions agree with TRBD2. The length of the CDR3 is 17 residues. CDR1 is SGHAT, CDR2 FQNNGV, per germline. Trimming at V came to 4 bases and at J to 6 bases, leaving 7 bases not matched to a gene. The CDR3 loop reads CASSSLRTSGRSGELFF. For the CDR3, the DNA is TGTGCCAGCAGCTCCCTTCGGACTAGCGGGAGGTCCGGGGAGCTGTTTTTT.

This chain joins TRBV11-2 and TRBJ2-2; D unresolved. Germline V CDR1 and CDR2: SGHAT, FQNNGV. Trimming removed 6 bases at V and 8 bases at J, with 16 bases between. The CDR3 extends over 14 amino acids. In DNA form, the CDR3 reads TGTGCCAGCAGGTCGACCTCAATCTTGGGGGAGCTGTTTTTT. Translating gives CASRSTSILGELFF. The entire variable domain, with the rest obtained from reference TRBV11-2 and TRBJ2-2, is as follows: EAGVAQSPRYKIIEKRQSVAFWCNPISGHATLYWYQQILGQGPKLLIQFQNNGVVDDSQLPKDRFSAERLKGVDSTLKIQPAKLEDSAVYLCASRSTSILGELFFGEGSRLTVL.

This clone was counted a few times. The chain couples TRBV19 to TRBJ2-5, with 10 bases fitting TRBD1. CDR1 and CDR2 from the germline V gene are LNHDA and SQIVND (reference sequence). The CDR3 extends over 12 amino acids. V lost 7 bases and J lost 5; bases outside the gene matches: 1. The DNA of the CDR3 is TGTGCCAGTATGGACAGGGGGGAGACCCAGTACTTC. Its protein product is CASMDRGETQYF.

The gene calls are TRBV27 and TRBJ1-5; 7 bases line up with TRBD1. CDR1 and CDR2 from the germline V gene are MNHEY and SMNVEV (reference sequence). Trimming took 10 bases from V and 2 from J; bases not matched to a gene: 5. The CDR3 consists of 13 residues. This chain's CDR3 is CANRTGRNQPQHF. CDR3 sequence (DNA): TGTGCCAACCGGACAGGACGCAATCAGCCCCAGCATTTT.

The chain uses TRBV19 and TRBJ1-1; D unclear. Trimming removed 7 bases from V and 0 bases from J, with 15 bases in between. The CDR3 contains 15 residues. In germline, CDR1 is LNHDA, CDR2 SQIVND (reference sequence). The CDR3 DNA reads TGTGCCAGTATGATCGATGCCGGAATGAACACTGAAGCTTTCTTT. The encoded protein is CASMIDAGMNTEAFF.

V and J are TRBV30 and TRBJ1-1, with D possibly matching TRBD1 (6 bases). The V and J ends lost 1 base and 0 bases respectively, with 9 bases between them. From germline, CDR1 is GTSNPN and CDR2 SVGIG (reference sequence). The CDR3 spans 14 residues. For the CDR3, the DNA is TGTGCCTGGAGTGAAAGGGGGATGAACACTGAAGCTTTCTTT. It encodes CAWSERGMNTEAFF.

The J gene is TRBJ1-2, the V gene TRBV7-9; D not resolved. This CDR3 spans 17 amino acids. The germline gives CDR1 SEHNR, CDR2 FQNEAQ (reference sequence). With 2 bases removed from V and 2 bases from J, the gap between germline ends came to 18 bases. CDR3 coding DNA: TGTGCCAGCAGCTTACCAATATTTGTCTCCGAAAACTATGGCTACACCTTC. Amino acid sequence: CASSLPIFVSENYGYTF.

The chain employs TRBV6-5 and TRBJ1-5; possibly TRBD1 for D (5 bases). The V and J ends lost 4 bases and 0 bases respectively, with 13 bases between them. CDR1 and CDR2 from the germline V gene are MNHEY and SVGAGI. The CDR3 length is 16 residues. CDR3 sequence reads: CASSSREGTSNQPQHF. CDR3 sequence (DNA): TGTGCCAGCAGTTCCCGGGAGGGGACTAGCAATCAGCCCCAGCATTTT.

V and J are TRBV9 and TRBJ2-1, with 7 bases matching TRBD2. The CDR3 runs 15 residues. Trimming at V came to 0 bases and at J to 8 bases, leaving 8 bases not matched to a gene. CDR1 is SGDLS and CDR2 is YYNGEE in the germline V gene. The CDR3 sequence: CASSVDGGSQDEQFF. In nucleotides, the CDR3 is TGTGCCAGCAGCGTAGATGGCGGGAGTCAGGATGAGCAGTTCTTC.

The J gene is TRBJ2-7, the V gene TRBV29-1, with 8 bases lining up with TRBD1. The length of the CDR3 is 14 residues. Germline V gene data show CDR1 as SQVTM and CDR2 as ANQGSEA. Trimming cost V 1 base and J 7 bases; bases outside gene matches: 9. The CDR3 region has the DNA TGCAGCGTTGAAGGATGGCAGGGGGCAGGGGAGCAGTACTTC. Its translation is CSVEGWQGAGEQYF.

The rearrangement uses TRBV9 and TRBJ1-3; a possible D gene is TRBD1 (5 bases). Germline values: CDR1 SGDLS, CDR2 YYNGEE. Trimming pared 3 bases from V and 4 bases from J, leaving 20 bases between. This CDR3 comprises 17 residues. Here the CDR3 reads CASSAGGTAYEGNTIYF. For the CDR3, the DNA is TGTGCCAGCAGCGCCGGGGGGACGGCCTACGAGGGAAACACCATATATTTT.

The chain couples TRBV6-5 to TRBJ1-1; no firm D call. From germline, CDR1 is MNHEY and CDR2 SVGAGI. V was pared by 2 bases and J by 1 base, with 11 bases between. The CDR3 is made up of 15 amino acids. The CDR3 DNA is TGTGCCAGCAGTTACATGAGGGCGCAGAACACTGAAGCTTTCTTT. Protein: CASSYMRAQNTEAFF.

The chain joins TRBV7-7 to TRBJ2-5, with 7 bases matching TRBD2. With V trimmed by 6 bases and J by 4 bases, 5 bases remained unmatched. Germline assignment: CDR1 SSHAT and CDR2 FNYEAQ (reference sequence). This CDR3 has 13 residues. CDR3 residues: CASRRGEGETQYF. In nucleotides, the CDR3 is TGTGCCAGCAGACGTGGGGAGGGAGAGACCCAGTACTTC. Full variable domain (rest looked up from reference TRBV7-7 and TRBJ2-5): GAGVSQSPRYKVTKRGQDVTLRCDPISSHATLYWYQQALGQGPEFLTYFNYEAQPDKSGLPSDRFSAERPEGSISTLTIQRTEQRDSAMYRCASRRGEGETQYFGPGTRLLVL.

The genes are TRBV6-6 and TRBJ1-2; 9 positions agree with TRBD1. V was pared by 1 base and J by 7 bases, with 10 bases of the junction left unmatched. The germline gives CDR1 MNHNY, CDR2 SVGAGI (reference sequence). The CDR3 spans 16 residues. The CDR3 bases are TGTGCCAGCAGTTACTACGAACAGGGGGCACGGAGTGGCTACACCTTC. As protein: CASSYYEQGARSGYTF.

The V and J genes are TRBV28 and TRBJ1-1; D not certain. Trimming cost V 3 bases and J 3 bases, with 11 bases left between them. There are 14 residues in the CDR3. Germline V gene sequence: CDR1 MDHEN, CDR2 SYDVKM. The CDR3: CASSLPPVDTEAFF. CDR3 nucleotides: TGTGCCAGCAGTTTGCCCCCGGTGGACACTGAAGCTTTCTTT.

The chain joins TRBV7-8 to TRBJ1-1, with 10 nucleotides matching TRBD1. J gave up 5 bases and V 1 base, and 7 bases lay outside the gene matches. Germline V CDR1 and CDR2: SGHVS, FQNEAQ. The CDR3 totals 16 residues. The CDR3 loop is CASSLVGTGVVTEAFF. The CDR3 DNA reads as TGTGCCAGCAGCTTAGTAGGGACAGGGGTAGTAACTGAAGCTTTCTTT.

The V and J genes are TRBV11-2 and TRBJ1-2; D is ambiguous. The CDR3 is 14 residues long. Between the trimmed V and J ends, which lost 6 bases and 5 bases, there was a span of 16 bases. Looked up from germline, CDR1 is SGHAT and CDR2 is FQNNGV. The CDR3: CASSRDPQEYGYTF. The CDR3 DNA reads TGTGCCAGCAGTAGGGATCCACAAGAATATGGCTACACCTTC.

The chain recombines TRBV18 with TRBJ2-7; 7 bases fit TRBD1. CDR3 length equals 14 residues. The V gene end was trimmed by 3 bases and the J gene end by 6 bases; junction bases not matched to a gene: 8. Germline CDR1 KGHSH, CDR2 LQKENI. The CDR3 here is CASSPQTGRAEQYF. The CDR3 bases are TGTGCCAGCTCACCTCAGACAGGGCGGGCCGAGCAGTACTTC.

The CDR3 loop reads CASSLTPPNTGELFF. DNA of the CDR3: TGTGCCAGCAGTTTGACCCCTCCGAACACCGGGGAGCTGTTTTTT. This sequence joins TRBV28 and TRBJ2-2; D is unclear. CDR1 is MDHEN, CDR2 SYDVKM, per germline. Trimming took off 3 bases at V and 0 bases at J, with 8 bases between the two ends. The CDR3 totals 15 residues.

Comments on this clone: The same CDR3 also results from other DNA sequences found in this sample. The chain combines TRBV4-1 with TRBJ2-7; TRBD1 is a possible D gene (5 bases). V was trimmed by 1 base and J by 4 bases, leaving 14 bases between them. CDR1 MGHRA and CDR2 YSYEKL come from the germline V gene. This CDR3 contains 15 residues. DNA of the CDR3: TGCGCCAGCAGCCAAGTGTTGGCAGGGAAATACGAGCAGTACTTC. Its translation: CASSQVLAGKYEQYF.

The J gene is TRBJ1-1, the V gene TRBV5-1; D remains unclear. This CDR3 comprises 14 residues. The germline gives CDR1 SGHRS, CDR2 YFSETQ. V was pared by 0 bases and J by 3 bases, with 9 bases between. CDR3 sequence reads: CASSLDGVDTEAFF. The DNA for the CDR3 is TGCGCCAGCAGCTTGGACGGGGTGGACACTGAAGCTTTCTTT.

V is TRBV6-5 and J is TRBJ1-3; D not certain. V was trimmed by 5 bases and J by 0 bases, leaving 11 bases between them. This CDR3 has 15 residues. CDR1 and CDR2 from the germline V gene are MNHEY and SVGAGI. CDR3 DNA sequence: TGTGCCAGCAGTCCCGACCGTTACTCTGGAAACACCATATATTTT. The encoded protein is CASSPDRYSGNTIYF.